The next 10 T cell receptor beta chains were all read from a single sample in a study of glioma-infiltrating T cells. Amplification of TCR alpha and beta CDR3 regions from RNA used iRepertoire nested multiplex PCR. One entry per CDR3 protein results from TCRdb running MiXCR on the multiplex PCR reads. This sample has 300,000 to 400,000 distinct CDR3 sequences, with 35% to 45% found just once. The material sequenced was glioma tissue, nonneoplastic brain tissue, or PBMCs (not recorded which). The receptors shown here come from a human donor with low-grade glioma or glioblastoma, undergoing nonglioma brain surgery, or in good health (not recorded which).

Details on this clonotype: It may be a read error: a sequence one base away is much more abundant. This sequence joins TRBV28 and TRBJ2-3; 8 nucleotides match TRBD2. V shed 10 bases and J 2 bases; nucleotides not matched to a gene: 11. There are 15 residues in the CDR3. Germline loops: CDR1 MDHEN, CDR2 SYDVKM. The CDR3 loop reads CATSPGLAHTDTQYF. The CDR3 coding sequence is TGTGCCACCAGCCCCGGACTAGCCCACACAGATACGCAGTATTTT.

In this sample, this clonotype turned up a few times. The CDR3 DNA sequence: TGTGCCAGCAGCTTATCCCTACCGGGACTCACTGAAGCTTTCTTT. Translating it yields CASSLSLPGLTEAFF. The chain employs TRBV7-2 and TRBJ1-1, with a possible D match to TRBD1 (5 bases). The germline V and J ends were trimmed by 2 bases and 4 bases, with 14 bases remaining between them. Germline V gene lookup returns CDR1 SGHTA and CDR2 FQGNSA. CDR3 length: 15 residues.

The V call is TRBV4-1, the J call TRBJ1-2; maybe TRBD1 (5 bases). With 4 bases removed from V and 2 bases from J, the gap between germline ends came to 14 bases. The CDR3 consists of 15 residues. From germline, CDR1 is MGHRA and CDR2 YSYEKL. The CDR3 is CASSPQGPGNYGYTF. The CDR3 DNA is TGCGCCAGCAGCCCTCAGGGCCCGGGGAACTATGGCTACACCTTC.

The CDR3 spells CASSNRGSGYEQYF. The CDR3 DNA reads as TGTGCCAGCAGCAACCGCGGGAGCGGTTACGAGCAGTACTTC. The chain combines TRBV7-2 with TRBJ2-7, with 7 bases matching TRBD2. The germline V gene encodes CDR1 SGHTA and CDR2 FQGNSA. The CDR3 runs 14 residues. With V trimmed by 5 bases and J by 4 bases, 8 bases remained unmatched.

The chain couples TRBV3-1 to TRBJ2-1; 13 bases line up with TRBD2. The CDR3 is 18 residues long. Trimming removed 4 bases from V and 2 bases from J; junction bases left unmatched: 8. Germline V gene sequence: CDR1 LGHDT, CDR2 YNNKEL (reference sequence). The CDR3 sequence: CASSLIPGLAGTYNEQFF. CDR3 sequence (DNA): TGTGCCAGCAGCCTAATTCCGGGACTAGCGGGGACCTACAATGAGCAGTTCTTC.

As regards this clonotype: This sequence may be a read error, since a much larger clone differs from it by one base. This rearrangement joins TRBV6-8 to TRBJ2-5; maybe TRBD2 (6 bases). In germline, CDR1 is MNHGY, CDR2 SAAAGT. This CDR3 is built from 16 residues. This chain's CDR3 is CASSPRVVRDQETLYF. CDR3 DNA sequence: TGTGCCAGCAGTCCGAGGGTGGTGCGGGACCAAGAGACCCTGTACTTC.

The sample holds one count of this clonotype. A much bigger clone sits one base away, suggesting this may be a read error. The V call is TRBV6-5, the J call TRBJ1-1; a weak D match, TRBD1 (5 bases). The germline CDR1 and CDR2 sequences are MNHEY and SVGAGI. The length of the CDR3 is 18 residues. In DNA form, the CDR3 reads TGTGCCAGCAGTTACTTGGCGAGGTGGGGGGTGAAGAACACTGAAGCTCTCTTT. Its protein product is CASSYLARWGVKNTEALF.

This clonotype was seen only a few times. This sequence joins TRBV14 and TRBJ2-1; the match to TRBD1 covers 7 bases. J was trimmed by 7 bases and V by 2 bases; bases with no gene match: 2. The CDR3 has 13 residues. Germline V gene lookup returns CDR1 SGHDN and CDR2 FVKESK. DNA of the CDR3: TGTGCCAGCAGCCAAAACAGGGGAAATGAGCAGTTCTTC. This encodes CASSQNRGNEQFF.

The CDR3 DNA reads as TGTGCCAGCAGTTTACTGACTTTTAGCCCCTACAATGAGCAGTTCTTC. Translating gives CASSLLTFSPYNEQFF. J is TRBJ2-1 and V is TRBV27; D is ambiguous. Trimming cost V 2 bases and J 2 bases, with 13 bases left between them. Germline V gives CDR1 MNHEY, CDR2 SMNVEV (reference sequence). The CDR3 has 16 amino acids.

This clonotype was picked up a small number of times. A single base separates this from a much larger clone, so it may be a read error. The chain uses TRBV28 and TRBJ2-3; D is ambiguous. CDR3 size: 12 residues. The germline gives CDR1 MDHEN, CDR2 SYDVKM. This chain's CDR3 is CAGSLTTDTQYF. Here the CDR3 DNA reads TGTGCCGGCAGTTTGACGACAGATACGCAGTATTTT.